This T cell receptor (beta chain) is from a study of blood T cell repertoires in COVID-19. Between the trimmed V and J ends, which lost 2 bases and 8 bases, there was a span of 24 bases. CDR1 SEHNR and CDR2 FQNEAQ come from the germline V gene (reference sequence). This CDR3 region has 17 residues. The method was immunoSEQ multiplex PCR; TCRdb's version includes in-frame clones alone and lacks a portion of them. The table shows nearly 60,000 clones, with 85% occurring only once. This clonotype was sampled from a man aged 40-49 years with active COVID-19. The gene calls are TRBV7-9 and TRBJ1-1; maybe TRBD1 (6 bases). The specimen was peripheral blood. The CDR3 DNA sequence: TGTGCCAGCAGCTTATCGCGGACAGAGTCTCTTTCCCCCGAAGCTTTCTTT. It encodes CASSLSRTESLSPEAFF.